This is a list of T cell receptor beta chains from one sample in a study of Graves' ophthalmopathy and Graves' hyperthyroidism. TCRdb called the multiplex PCR reads again in MiXCR, with one record for every CDR3 protein. The sample holds hundreds of thousands of distinct CDR3 sequences; around a fifth are singletons and the top ten take approximately 6.5%. Sequencing used peripheral blood. These receptors came from a woman aged 18-29 years with stable Graves' hyperthyroidism. Some clones in this sample may be carry-over from other donors' samples. Each CDR3 is given with its conserved first and last residue. D genes are given only for firm matches. The size field is filled for only some rows; it gives once, few, many or a size class.

V	size	D	J	DNA	CDR3
TRBV6-1	-	-	TRBJ2-5	TGTGCCAGCAGTCCTTCACCGCCACGGGGGGCTCAGTACTTC	CASSPSPPRGAQYF
TRBV7-2	once	TRBD2	TRBJ2-7	TGTGCCAGCAGCTTAGCGGGACTAGCCCTGATCTACGAGCAGTACTTC	CASSLAGLALIYEQYF
TRBV20-1	few	TRBD2	TRBJ2-5	TGCAGTGCTAGAGTAGGGACTAGCGGGAGCGAGACCCAGTACTTC	CSARVGTSGSETQYF
TRBV24-1	-	TRBD2	TRBJ2-7	TGTGCCACCAGTGCCTTTGGGACTAGCGGGGTTTACGAGCAGTACTTC	CATSAFGTSGVYEQYF
TRBV2	many	-	TRBJ2-5	TGTGCCAGCAGCGACCCGGAGGGAGTCCAAGAGACCCAGTACTTC	CASSDPEGVQETQYF
TRBV7-2	many	TRBD2	TRBJ2-5	TGTGCCAGCAGAAGACTAGCGGGAGGGAACCAAGAGACCCAGTACTTC	CASRRLAGGNQETQYF
TRBV11-2	few	-	TRBJ2-2	TGTGCCAGCAGCTTAGGGTCCAGGGCCGGGGAGCTGTTTTTT	CASSLGSRAGELFF
TRBV28	many	-	TRBJ1-1	TGTGCCAGCAGCCCTCAGATGAACACTGAAGCTTTCTTT	CASSPQMNTEAFF
TRBV7-2	-	-	TRBJ2-4	TGTGCCAGCAGCTTAGCCGGAGGGAGAAGGGAGACCAAGTACTTC	CASSLAGGRRETKYF
TRBV6-5	many	-	TRBJ2-7	TGTGCCAGCAGTTACAGAACCGGGTCTCCCTACGAGCAGTACTTC	CASSYRTGSPYEQYF
TRBV27	many	-	TRBJ1-6	TGTGCCAGCGGAAACAGGGAGGTTTCACCCCTCCACTTT	CASGNREVSPLHF
TRBV6-5	many	-	TRBJ2-5	TGTGCCAGCAGTCTTACCCCAGGGAGGGAGACCCAGTACTTC	CASSLTPGRETQYF
TRBV4-3	few	TRBD2	TRBJ2-4	TGCGCCAGCAGCCATGCTAGCGGGGGGCTAGCCAAAAACATTCAGTACTTC	CASSHASGGLAKNIQYF
TRBV6-5	few	-	TRBJ1-1	TGTGCCAGCAGTTACTCCTCGGGCTTGAACACTGAAGCTTTCTTT	CASSYSSGLNTEAFF
TRBV3-1	few	TRBD1	TRBJ2-4	TGTGCCAGCAGCCAAGGGACAGGGGGCAAAAACATTCAGTACTTC	CASSQGTGGKNIQYF
TRBV6-1	many	-	TRBJ2-7	TGTGCCAGCAGTGAAGTTCAGGGAAGGCTATACGAGCAGTACTTC	CASSEVQGRLYEQYF
TRBV5-1	many	TRBD1	TRBJ2-3	TGCGCCAGCAGACCTGGACAGGCAGGCACAGATACGCAGTATTTT	CASRPGQAGTDTQYF
TRBV15	many	-	TRBJ2-5	TGTGCCACCAGCCGGGACCAGCAAGAGACCCAGTACTTC	CATSRDQQETQYF
TRBV20-1	few	-	TRBJ2-7	TGCAGTGCCCGAAAGACAGGCGATATTGACGAGCAGTACTTC	CSARKTGDIDEQYF
TRBV6-2/TRBV6-3	many	-	TRBJ2-2	TGTGCCAGCAGTTACGAGGGGGGCCACACCGGGGAGCTGTTTTTT	CASSYEGGHTGELFF
TRBV30	-	-	TRBJ2-7	TGTGCCTGGAGTGGCATGGCATGGACCAACGAGCAGTACTTC	CAWSGMAWTNEQYF
TRBV6-1	many	-	TRBJ2-5	TGTGCCAGCTGGGAGACAGAAGAGACCCAGTACTTC	CASWETEETQYF
TRBV28	-	-	TRBJ1-3	TGTGCCAGCAGTTTTCTTGGCCCCACATGGTCTGGAAACACCATATATTTT	CASSFLGPTWSGNTIYF
TRBV29-1	many	-	TRBJ2-5	TGCAGCGTTGCCCACAGGGGAGGAGAGACCCAGTACTTC	CSVAHRGGETQYF
TRBV20-1	many	-	TRBJ1-6	TGCAGTGCTCTCTTAGGAAATTCACCCCTCCACTTT	CSALLGNSPLHF
TRBV5-1	many	-	TRBJ1-6	TGCGCCAGCAGCTATAACAAAGGGGTCGGCTATAATTCACCCCTCCACTTT	CASSYNKGVGYNSPLHF
TRBV3-1	-	-	TRBJ2-7	TGTGCCAGCAGCCACCCCAGGACGAATTCCTACGAGCAGTACTTC	CASSHPRTNSYEQYF
TRBV6-1	few	TRBD1	TRBJ1-3	TGTGCCAGCAGTATCCACAGGGGATACTCTGGAAACACCATATATTTT	CASSIHRGYSGNTIYF